This TCR beta chain was recorded in a study of early T cells in non-severe SARS-CoV-2 infection. Study findings and constraints: VDJdb-based annotation leaned toward anti-spike CD8 responses and missed private and CD4 specificities.

From germline, CDR1 is MNHNS and CDR2 SASEGT. V was clipped by 4 bases and J by 5 bases, with 17 bases between them. The CDR3 totals 15 residues. In the library, individual cDNA molecules carried attached unique molecular identifiers. In TCRdb, the 5' RACE reads were re-called with MiXCR into one record per CDR3 protein. The sample records under 65,000 distinct CDR3 sequences, roughly an eighth being singletons. The sample holds many counts of this clonotype. What it binds is not known. This TCR came from an adult who was a healthcare worker with PCR-confirmed SARS-CoV-2 infection or an uninfected control (not recorded which). The sample taken for sequencing was whole blood. J is TRBJ1-1 and V is TRBV6-1, with a weak D call TRBD1 (6 bases). CDR3 residues: CASSVGRGASTEAFF. The CDR3 region has the DNA TGTGCCAGCAGTGTGGGGAGGGGGGCAAGTACTGAAGCTTTCTTT.